This T cell receptor beta chain is from a study of blood T cell repertoires in COVID-19. Background on the study: Researchers got acute and convalescent COVID-19 samples from the United States, Italy and Spain. T cells, B-cell-depleted T cells, or PBMCs provided the cDNA or gDNA that served as material.

Authors' methods: Reference gene primer amplification in the assay estimated nucleated cell counts. Sequenced by immunoSEQ multiplex PCR; TCRdb stores in-frame clones only, minus some. V and J calls and clone size follow that table, whereas D and trimming were derived from the DNA. The data contain roughly 250,000 clones, 80% to 85% of them singletons. The germline V gene encodes CDR1 ENHRY and CDR2 SYGVKD. The V and J ends lost 8 bases and 6 bases, in that order; junction bases with no gene match: 11. The CDR3 runs 14 residues. Sequencing input: peripheral blood. The chain combines TRBV10-3 with TRBJ1-2, with TRBD1 matching over 8 bases. The source of this sequence is a woman aged 40 to 50 who had recovered from COVID-19. The CDR3 region is CAIQDRAGIDGYTF. CDR3 sequence (DNA): TGTGCCATCCAGGACAGGGCGGGCATCGATGGCTACACCTTC.